A selection of T cell receptor beta chains follows, all from one sample in a study of vaccination effects on CD4 cells after COVID-19. These receptors have no known antigen. TCRdb's table, derived via immunoSEQ multiplex PCR, lists solely in-frame clones and lacks some. The repertoire includes around 37,000 clones, approximately 74% of them detected once, and about 2.9% sits in the top ten. The sample in question was CD4+ T cells from PBMCs cultured without peptide, obtained before COVID-19 vaccination. All receptors derive from a human donor who received a COVID-19 vaccine. CDR3s include the opening cysteine and the closing phenylalanine or tryptophan. A D gene is named only where the DNA matches it firmly. Some rows have no size entry. The others give once, few or many, or a class for an expanded clone.

V gene	clone size	D gene	J gene	CDR3 protein	CDR3 DNA
TRBV27	NA	NA	TRBJ1-4	CASRRDGSTNEKLFF	TGTGCCAGCAGGCGCGACGGATCAACTAATGAAAAACTGTTTTTT
TRBV3-1/TRBV3-2	NA	TRBD2	TRBJ2-5	CASSQAGGLQETQYF	TGTGCCAGCAGCCAAGCGGGGGGGCTTCAAGAGACCCAGTACTTC
TRBV6-6	few	TRBD1	TRBJ1-1	CASSDRGLGANTEAFF	TGTGCCAGCAGCGACAGGGGGCTCGGAGCGAACACTGAAGCTTTCTTT
TRBV5-1	few	NA	TRBJ1-2	CASSLLDARDPHGYTF	TGCGCCAGCAGCTTGCTCGACGCTCGCGACCCACATGGCTACACCTTC
TRBV7-9	NA	TRBD2	TRBJ2-7	CASSPEGLGIYEQYF	TGTGCCAGCAGCCCCGAGGGACTAGGAATCTACGAGCAGTACTTC
TRBV7-7	NA	NA	TRBJ1-1	CASSSWRHLLNTEAFF	TGTGCTAGCAGCTCATGGAGACACCTTTTGAACACTGAAGCTTTCTTT
TRBV30	NA	TRBD1	TRBJ1-3	CAWSGTGVGNTIYF	TGTGCCTGGTCCGGGACAGGGGTTGGAAACACCATATATTTT
TRBV20-1	NA	NA	TRBJ2-1	CSATADNEQFF	TGCAGTGCGACAGCGGACAATGAGCAGTTCTTC
TRBV7-2	few	TRBD1	TRBJ2-1	CASSEWAGGRNEQFF	TGTGCCAGCAGCGAATGGGCAGGGGGAAGAAATGAGCAGTTCTTC
TRBV5-1	NA	NA	TRBJ2-5	CASSLGFSRGQETQYF	TGCGCCAGCAGCTTGGGCTTCTCCCGGGGACAAGAGACCCAGTACTTC
TRBV2	once	TRBD2	TRBJ2-7	CASSPGLAGSSKQYF	TGTGCCAGCAGCCCGGGACTAGCGGGATCTAGTAAGCAGTACTTC
TRBV21-1	once	NA	TRBJ1-5	CASSKWQGWQPQHF	TGTGCCAGCAGCAAATGGCAGGGATGGCAGCCCCAGCATTTT
TRBV28	NA	NA	TRBJ2-3	CASSLWGTASTDTQYF	TGTGCCAGCAGTTTATGGGGGACTGCTAGCACAGATACGCAGTATTTT
TRBV25-1	NA	NA	TRBJ2-1	CASSPRVSKGMGEQFF	TGTGCCAGCAGCCCACGAGTATCCAAAGGTATGGGTGAGCAGTTCTTC
TRBV7-3	few	NA	TRBJ1-2	CASSSGDSYGYTF	TGTGCCAGCAGCTCTGGGGACTCGTATGGCTACACCTTC
TRBV5-4	NA	TRBD1	TRBJ1-2	CASSSAGGYGYTF	TGTGCCAGCAGCTCGGCAGGGGGCTATGGCTACACCTTC
TRBV7-9	few	TRBD1	TRBJ1-1	CASSLGGQGSSEAFF	TGTGCCAGCAGCTTAGGGGGACAGGGGTCCTCTGAAGCTTTCTTT
TRBV11-2	NA	NA	TRBJ1-3	CASSYSPSGINSGNTIYF	TGTGCCAGCAGCTATAGCCCTTCGGGTATAAACTCTGGAAACACCATATATTTT
TRBV7-2	NA	TRBD2	TRBJ2-7	CASSLVAGGPSAEQYF	TGTGCCAGCAGCCTGGTAGCGGGAGGGCCTTCAGCCGAGCAGTACTTC
TRBV18	NA	NA	TRBJ1-1	CASSPQVGTDTEAFF	TGTGCCAGCTCACCACAGGTAGGGACCGACACTGAAGCTTTCTTT
TRBV6-5	NA	TRBD1	TRBJ2-5	CASSSGDRVRETQYF	TGTGCCAGCAGTTCGGGCGACAGGGTTCGGGAGACCCAGTACTTC
TRBV27	NA	NA	TRBJ1-2	CASSSSWGRGGIYYGYTF	TGTGCCAGCAGTTCCTCGTGGGGGAGGGGAGGGATTTACTATGGCTACACCTTC
TRBV11-3	NA	NA	TRBJ2-3	CASSLESDTQYF	TGTGCCAGCAGCTTGGAATCAGATACGCAGTATTTT
TRBV7-2	NA	TRBD2	TRBJ2-7	CASSFMLPIAGAYEQYF	TGTGCCAGCAGCTTTATGCTCCCTATAGCGGGAGCCTACGAGCAGTACTTC
TRBV5-1	few	NA	TRBJ1-1	CASSRGRGDTEAFF	TGCGCCAGCAGTCGGGGGCGAGGGGACACTGAAGCTTTCTTT
TRBV25-1	NA	TRBD2	TRBJ2-1	CASSNRDYLIYNEQFF	TGTGCCAGCAGTAACCGGGACTACCTCATCTACAATGAGCAGTTCTTC
TRBV9	NA	TRBD2	TRBJ2-3	CASSRAGGPSTDTQYF	TGTGCCAGCAGCCGAGCGGGAGGACCTAGCACAGATACGCAGTATTTT
TRBV7-3	NA	NA	TRBJ1-1	CASSLRGLDTEAFF	TGTGCCAGCAGCTTAAGAGGGCTTGACACTGAAGCTTTCTTT
TRBV30	NA	NA	TRBJ1-2	CAWSARVDYGYTF	TGTGCCTGGAGCGCCAGGGTCGACTATGGCTACACCTTC
TRBV4-1	NA	NA	TRBJ1-4	CASSPLFVSGTDEKLFF	TGCGCCAGCAGCCCACTTTTCGTATCGGGGACGGATGAAAAACTGTTTTTT
TRBV2	NA	NA	TRBJ1-5	CASSLGEGQPQHF	TGTGCCAGCAGCTTAGGGGAAGGCCAGCCCCAGCATTTT
TRBV12-3/TRBV12-4	NA	NA	TRBJ1-3	CASVRNTIYF	TGTGCCAGCGTCAGAAACACCATATATTTT
TRBV6-1	NA	TRBD1	TRBJ2-7	CASSEARGREQYF	TGTGCCAGCAGTGAAGCTAGGGGGCGAGAGCAGTACTTC
TRBV14	NA	TRBD1	TRBJ2-5	CASSQIQGVQETQYF	TGTGCCAGCAGCCAAATACAGGGGGTCCAAGAGACCCAGTACTTC
TRBV6-1	NA	NA	TRBJ1-2	CASSEVVGPPYGYTF	TGTGCCAGCAGTGAAGTGGTCGGCCCACCCTATGGCTACACCTTC
TRBV7-2	NA	NA	TRBJ2-7	CASSPLAIRYEQYF	TGTGCCAGCAGCCCCTTAGCGATCCGGTACGAGCAGTACTTC
TRBV5-1	NA	TRBD2	TRBJ2-1	CASSEAGTINEQFF	TGCGCCAGCAGCGAAGCGGGGACCATCAATGAGCAGTTCTTC
TRBV6-1	NA	NA	TRBJ2-7	CATGTSPYEQYF	TGTGCCACCGGGACGTCGCCCTACGAGCAGTACTTC